Presented here are 19 T cell receptor beta chains from one specimen sequenced in a study of Graves' ophthalmopathy and Graves' hyperthyroidism. Researchers took RNA transcripts and amplified TCR beta CDR3 regions from them. Scientists carried out first-round RT-PCR using HTBI primers and then a second-round multiplex PCR. Via MiXCR, TCRdb re-called the multiplex PCR reads, giving one row per CDR3 protein. Of around 1,000,000 distinct CDR3 sequences in the sample, less than 45% are singletons; the top ten hold more than 9.5%. The sample taken for sequencing was peripheral blood or thyroid tissue (not recorded which). These receptors were obtained from an adult man with Graves' hyperthyroidism.

The V call is TRBV4-1, the J call TRBJ2-7; possible D gene TRBD2, 6 bases. The CDR3 loop spans 15 amino acids. Germline CDR1 reads MGHRA; CDR2 reads YSYEKL. V lost 0 bases, J lost 6 bases, and 15 bases lay in between. This CDR3 is CASSQEGGRGFEQYF. The CDR3 bases are TGCGCCAGCAGCCAAGAGGGGGGTAGGGGCTTCGAGCAGTACTTC.

This clonotype has only a few counts. The rearrangement uses TRBV3-1 and TRBJ2-5; D is possibly TRBD1 (5 bases). Germline CDR1 LGHDT, CDR2 YNNKEL (reference sequence). The V gene lost 2 bases and the J gene lost 1 base, with 11 bases spanning the gap. This CDR3 region has 15 residues. The chain's CDR3 is CASSQMGRSQETQYF. CDR3 sequence (DNA): TGTGCCAGCAGCCAAATGGGGCGGAGCCAAGAGACCCAGTACTTC.

The sample holds one count of this clonotype. A read error may explain this, as a much larger clone is one base away. The chain combines TRBV9 with TRBJ2-5; D tentatively reads TRBD1 or TRBD2 (6 bases each). The CDR3 has 14 residues. Per the germline V gene, CDR1 is SGDLS and CDR2 is YYNGEE. The CDR3 sequence: CASSVEPEGETRYF. For the CDR3, the DNA is TGTGCCAGCAGCGTAGAACCGGAGGGGGAGACCCGGTACTTC.

V is TRBV4-2 and J is TRBJ2-7; D perhaps matches TRBD2 (6 bases). The V end lost 6 bases, the J end lost 2 bases, and 17 bases lay between the germline ends. CDR1 LGHNA and CDR2 YNFKEQ come from the germline V gene. The CDR3 has 15 residues. The CDR3: CASSTLASPPYEQYF. As DNA, the CDR3 is TGTGCCAGCAGTACCCTAGCGAGTCCTCCCTACGAGCAGTACTTC.

V is TRBV7-9 and J is TRBJ1-1; maybe TRBD1 (5 bases). The CDR3 consists of 17 residues. Germline loops: CDR1 SEHNR, CDR2 FQNEAQ (reference sequence). Trimming removed 1 base from V and 3 bases from J, with 18 bases in between. CDR3 DNA sequence: TGTGCCAGCAGCTTAGGTCGATGGGGGTCGGGGGACACTGAAGCTTTCTTT. Translation gives CASSLGRWGSGDTEAFF. Full variable domain (remainder filled in from reference TRBV7-9 and TRBJ1-1): DTGVSQNPRHKITKRGQNVTFRCDPISEHNRLYWYRQTLGQGPEFLTYFQNEAQLEKSRLLSDRFSAERPKGSFSTLEIQRTEQGDSAMYLCASSLGRWGSGDTEAFFGQGTRLTVV.

CDR3: CAELDSRYEQYF. The CDR3 DNA follows: TGTGCTGAACTAGATTCCCGGTACGAGCAGTACTTC. The rearrangement uses TRBV25-1 and TRBJ2-7, with D possibly matching TRBD2 (5 bases). CDR1 MGHDK and CDR2 SYGVNS come from the germline V gene. This CDR3 region has 12 residues.

V usage is TRBV29-1 and J usage is TRBJ2-2; a weak D match, TRBD2 (6 bases). Trimming took off 6 bases at V and 7 bases at J, with 9 bases between the two ends. Germline CDR1 SQVTM, CDR2 ANQGSEA. The CDR3 extends over 11 amino acids. The CDR3 nucleotides are TGCAGCGTGGGGGGTCGCGGGGAGCTGTTTTTT. Residues: CSVGGRGELFF.

In this sample, this clonotype turned up a few times. The chain carries TRBV5-4 and TRBJ2-2; 9 nucleotides agree with TRBD1. The germline V gene has CDR1 SGHNT and CDR2 YYREEE (reference sequence). The CDR3 contains 19 residues. Trimming removed 3 bases from V and 6 bases from J; junction bases left unmatched: 18. DNA of the CDR3: TGTGCCAGCAGCTCTACTTATTACGACAGGGGGAGGAATGCCGGGGAGCTGTTTTTT. Its translation is CASSSTYYDRGRNAGELFF.

This chain links TRBV28 with TRBJ1-5; 8 positions agree with TRBD1. CDR1 and CDR2 (germline): MDHEN, SYDVKM. CDR3 length: 14 residues. J was trimmed by 6 bases and V by 4 bases; bases with no gene match: 5. Written as DNA, the CDR3 is TGTGCCAGCAGTTCCAGGACAGGGTTTCAGCCCCAGCATTTT. This codes for CASSSRTGFQPQHF.

This sequence joins TRBV29-1 and TRBJ1-5; TRBD1 aligns across 10 bases. Germline V lookup: CDR1 SQVTM, CDR2 ANQGSEA. Trimming took 7 bases from V and 7 from J; bases not matched to a gene: 10. The CDR3 is 14 amino acids. The CDR3 DNA is TGCAGCGCTCAGGTCGGGACAGGGGTCCAGCCCCAGCATTTT. This codes for CSAQVGTGVQPQHF.

This clonotype came up many times. In DNA, the CDR3 is TGTGCCAGCAGTCACGGGACGCACTACGAGCAGTACTTC. It yields the protein CASSHGTHYEQYF. The chain is built from TRBV12-3 or TRBV12-4 and TRBJ2-7; tentatively, D is TRBD1 or TRBD2 (5 bases each). This CDR3 is 13 amino acids long. V dropped 5 bases and J dropped 3 bases, with 11 bases sitting between them.

The chain carries TRBV7-6 and TRBJ2-6, with TRBD1 matching 10 bases. This CDR3 spans 16 amino acids. Germline loops: CDR1 SGHVS, CDR2 FNYEAQ. The V segment lost 1 base and the J segment 4 bases; nucleotides outside the gene matches: 1. CDR3 sequence (DNA): TGTGCCAGCAGCTTAGGGACAGGGGGAGGGGCCAACGTCCTGACTTTC. Amino acids: CASSLGTGGGANVLTF.

Comment on this clonotype: A much more abundant neighbour one base away suggests this may be a read error. V gene TRBV29-1 combines with J gene TRBJ1-4; 7 positions agree with TRBD1. CDR1 is SQVTM, CDR2 ANQGSEA, per germline. The CDR3 runs to 14 residues. The CDR3 region is CGVELSGGNEKLFF. CDR3 coding DNA: TGCGGCGTTGAACTCTCAGGGGGGAATGAAAAACTGTTTTTT.

The chain uses TRBV6-5 and TRBJ2-2; perhaps TRBD2 as D (5 bases). Trimming shortened V by 10 bases and J by 7 bases, and 13 bases separated the two germline ends. CDR1 is MNHEY and CDR2 is SVGAGI in the germline V gene. CDR3 length: 12 residues. The CDR3 spells CAMSGFGGELFF. The CDR3 nucleotides read TGTGCCATGAGCGGATTCGGCGGGGAGCTGTTTTTT.

This clonotype has at least ten counts. The chain carries TRBV7-9 and TRBJ2-7; no firm D call. Germline-derived CDR1 and CDR2 are SEHNR and FQNEAQ (reference sequence). This CDR3 comprises 14 residues. The V end was cut by 2 bases, the J end by 1 base, with 9 bases between. The CDR3 bases are TGTGCCAGCAGCTTATTAGAGGAATCCTACGAGCAGTACTTC. Amino acids: CASSLLEESYEQYF.

This clonotype appeared many times. CDR3 protein: CSSRTASETQYF. In nucleotides, the CDR3 is TGCAGTAGCAGGACAGCCTCAGAGACCCAGTACTTC. The chain recombines TRBV20-1 with TRBJ2-5; a weak D match, TRBD1 (6 bases). The ends were cut back, 8 bases at V and 4 bases at J, with 14 bases in the middle. Germline V CDR1 and CDR2: DFQATT, SNEGSKA (reference sequence). The CDR3 length is 12 residues.

There are many counts of this clonotype. The rearrangement links TRBV7-2 to TRBJ1-1; possible D gene TRBD1, 6 bases. CDR3 length: 15 amino acids. Germline CDR1 reads SGHTA; CDR2 reads FQGNSA. V dropped 4 bases and J dropped 3 bases, with 15 bases sitting between them. The CDR3 sequence is CASSYAGVGDTEAFF. In nucleotides, the CDR3 is TGTGCCAGCAGCTACGCAGGGGTAGGGGACACTGAAGCTTTCTTT. Drawing the rest from reference TRBV7-2 and TRBJ1-1, the complete variable domain is GAGVSQSPSNKVTEKGKDVELRCDPISGHTALYWYRQSLGQGLEFLIYFQGNSAPDKSGLPSDRFSAERTGGSVSTLTIQRTQQEDSAVYLCASSYAGVGDTEAFFGQGTRLTVV.

This clonotype appeared once. The chain links TRBV10-3 to TRBJ2-7, with D tentatively TRBD1 (5 bases). V lost 9 bases, J lost 3 bases, and 15 bases lay in between. Germline CDR1 is ENHRY and CDR2 is SYGVKD. The CDR3 covers 13 residues. The CDR3 DNA reads as TGTGCCATAACGGACAAGTCGGGCTACGAGCAGTACTTC. This sequence encodes CAITDKSGYEQYF.

This clonotype was seen at least ten times. The chain joins TRBV29-1 to TRBJ2-7, with D possibly matching TRBD2 (6 bases). This CDR3 region has 13 residues. Germline V gives CDR1 SQVTM, CDR2 ANQGSEA. Trimming took off 3 bases at V and 1 base at J, with 10 bases between the two ends. CDR3 protein: CSVEGLGSYEQYF. DNA of the CDR3: TGCAGCGTTGAGGGACTGGGGTCCTACGAGCAGTACTTC.